These 32 T cell receptor beta chains share one sample of origin, sequenced in a study of blood T cell repertoires in COVID-19. Clones were sequenced by immunoSEQ multiplex PCR, and TCRdb holds only the in-frame ones, with some missing. The sample includes around 270,000 clones, roughly 84% of them seen just once. Sequencing was carried out using peripheral blood. Receptors were obtained from a woman aged 40 to 50 who had recovered from COVID-19.

The CDR3 DNA is TGTGCCAGCAGCCCCAGGGCCATGAACACTGAAGCTTTCTTT. Its protein product is CASSPRAMNTEAFF. V and J are TRBV11-2 and TRBJ1-1, with TRBD1 as a possible D gene (5 bases). CDR1 SGHAT and CDR2 FQNNGV come from the germline V gene. V was trimmed by 5 bases and J by 0 bases, leaving 10 bases between them. CDR3 length: 14 amino acids.

The chain uses TRBV9 and TRBJ1-2; 10 bases match TRBD1. Trimming at V came to 4 bases and at J to 5 bases, leaving 5 bases not matched to a gene. This CDR3 spans 14 amino acids. Germline CDR1 SGDLS, CDR2 YYNGEE. The DNA of the CDR3 is TGTGCCAGCAGCTATGACAGGGGGCGGTATGGCTACACCTTC. Translating it yields CASSYDRGRYGYTF.

V and J are TRBV6-5 and TRBJ2-7, with a weak D call TRBD1 (5 bases). The ends were cut back, 3 bases at V and 3 bases at J, with 15 bases in the middle. Looked up from germline, CDR1 is MNHEY and CDR2 is SVGAGI. CDR3 length: 15 amino acids. Here the CDR3 reads CASSYHGRQGYEQYF. The CDR3 region has the DNA TGTGCCAGCAGTTATCACGGGCGCCAGGGCTACGAGCAGTACTTC.

V gene TRBV6-5 combines with J gene TRBJ1-6, with 9 bases matching TRBD1. CDR3 length: 15 amino acids. The V gene end was trimmed by 2 bases and the J gene end by 10 bases; junction bases not matched to a gene: 6. Germline V gene data show CDR1 as MNHEY and CDR2 as SVGAGI. The CDR3 bases are TGTGCCAGCAGTTACGGACAGGGGTGGGGATCACCCCTCCACTTT. This sequence encodes CASSYGQGWGSPLHF.

This chain connects TRBV5-4 to TRBJ1-4; TRBD1 matches 8 bases. Germline-derived CDR1 and CDR2 are SGHNT and YYREEE (reference sequence). CDR3 size: 16 residues. V shed 5 bases and J 6 bases; nucleotides not matched to a gene: 12. This CDR3 is CASSPDRAYDYEKLFF. DNA for the CDR3: TGTGCCAGCAGTCCGGACAGGGCTTACGATTATGAAAAACTGTTTTTT.

This chain links TRBV27 with TRBJ2-5, with 12 bases matching TRBD2. The CDR3 is 17 residues long. V gave up 6 bases and J gave up 0 bases; unmatched junction bases: 8. Germline V gives CDR1 MNHEY, CDR2 SMNVEV (reference sequence). CDR3 DNA sequence: TGTGCCAGCAGCCAACCGGGGACTAGCGGGTACCAAGAGACCCAGTACTTC. Translating it yields CASSQPGTSGYQETQYF.

The rearrangement uses TRBV5-1 and TRBJ1-1; D gene ambiguous. CDR3 length: 14 residues. CDR1 and CDR2 from the germline V gene are SGHRS and YFSETQ. V lost 1 base and J lost 0, with 7 bases in between. This CDR3 is CASSLSQVNTEAFF. CDR3 bases: TGCGCCAGCAGCTTGTCACAAGTGAACACTGAAGCTTTCTTT. The entire variable domain, with the rest obtained from reference TRBV5-1 and TRBJ1-1, is as follows: KAGVTQTPRYLIKTRGQQVTLSCSPISGHRSVSWYQQTPGQGLQFLFEYFSETQRNKGNFPGRFSGRQFSNSRSEMNVSTLELGDSALYLCASSLSQVNTEAFFGQGTRLTVV.

The V call is TRBV9, the J call TRBJ1-2, with D possibly matching TRBD1 (6 bases). The V and J ends lost 2 bases and 2 bases respectively, with 13 bases between them. This CDR3 contains 15 residues. The V gene's germline CDR1 is SGDLS and CDR2 YYNGEE. Written as DNA, the CDR3 is TGTGCCAGCAGCGTGGGAGGGGGAAGGAACTATGGCTACACCTTC. Its translation: CASSVGGGRNYGYTF. Drawing the rest from reference TRBV9 and TRBJ1-2, the complete variable domain is DSGVTQTPKHLITATGQRVTLRCSPRSGDLSVYWYQQSLDQGLQFLIQYYNGEERAKGNILERFSAQQFPDLHSELNLSSLELGDSALYFCASSVGGGRNYGYTFGSGTRLTVV.

The chain joins TRBV3-1 (or the pseudogene TRBV3-2) to TRBJ2-2; 7 nucleotides match TRBD1. CDR1 and CDR2 from the germline V gene are LGHDT and YNNKEL (reference sequence). This CDR3 spans 16 amino acids. Losses at the gene ends were 4 bases for V and 3 bases for J; bases not matched to a gene: 8. The CDR3 DNA reads as TGTGCCAGCAGCCGAAAGACAGGGTCGTACACCGGGGAGCTGTTTTTT. This codes for CASSRKTGSYTGELFF.

The CDR3 nucleotides are TGTGCCATAAAAACGGGAGCTAACTATGGCTACACCTTC. It translates to CAIKTGANYGYTF. The rearrangement uses TRBV28 and TRBJ1-2; no definite D call. The V and J ends lost 10 bases and 0 bases respectively, with 12 bases between them. The germline gives CDR1 MDHEN, CDR2 SYDVKM. The CDR3 runs to 13 residues.

This clone was detected a few times. This chain connects TRBV21-1 to TRBJ2-2; TRBD1, as called in the table, went unchecked against the DNA. TRBV21-1 is a recognized pseudogene. The CDR3 runs to 16 residues. The CDR3: CASSKEATETTGELFF. CDR3 DNA: TGTGCCAGCAGCAAAGAAGCGACAGAGACCACCGGGGAGCTGTTTTTT.

The chain has TRBV19 and TRBJ2-2; D is unresolved. Germline CDR1 and CDR2: LNHDA and SQIVND (reference sequence). The CDR3 spans 13 residues. V dropped 7 bases and J dropped 6 bases, with 12 bases sitting between them. CDR3 loop: CASNNQVPGELFF. The CDR3 region has the DNA TGTGCCAGTAATAATCAGGTCCCCGGGGAGCTGTTTTTT.

The chain combines TRBV19 with TRBJ1-1; D possibly corresponds to TRBD1 (6 bases). Germline CDR1 LNHDA, CDR2 SQIVND (reference sequence). V lost 7 bases and J lost 3, with 15 bases in between. CDR3 length equals 14 residues. DNA for the CDR3: TGTGCCAGTAACCCGGACAGTTTATACACTGAAGCTTTCTTT. Translating gives CASNPDSLYTEAFF.

V usage is TRBV14 and J usage is TRBJ1-2; no firm D call. V was cut by 1 base and J by 8 bases, with 17 bases left in between. The germline V gene has CDR1 SGHDN and CDR2 FVKESK. This CDR3 spans 15 amino acids. The CDR3 coding sequence is TGTGCCAGCAGCCAAGCGGGTCGAGGGTCCCTCGGCTACACCTTC. Its translation is CASSQAGRGSLGYTF.

The J gene is TRBJ2-1, the V gene TRBV7-9, with a weak D call TRBD1 (6 bases). Germline assignment: CDR1 SEHNR and CDR2 FQNEAQ (reference sequence). The V end was cut by 2 bases, the J end by 4 bases, with 12 bases between. The CDR3 extends over 15 amino acids. Here the CDR3 reads CASSLRDTAYNEQFF. The CDR3 nucleotides read TGTGCCAGCAGCTTACGGGACACAGCTTACAATGAGCAGTTCTTC.

The V and J genes are TRBV10-3 and TRBJ2-7, with TRBD1 matching over 10 bases. J gave up 5 bases and V 2 bases, and 6 bases lay outside the gene matches. CDR1 is ENHRY, CDR2 SYGVKD, per germline. This CDR3 has 15 residues. In nucleotides, the CDR3 is TGTGCCATCAGTGAGCACTCGGGACAGGGGCACGAGCAGTACTTC. This encodes CAISEHSGQGHEQYF.

The V gene is TRBV30, the J gene TRBJ1-5; D is unclear. The CDR3 covers 12 residues. Trimming cost V 0 bases and J 7 bases, with 7 bases left between them. Germline lookup yields CDR1 GTSNPN and CDR2 SVGIG (reference sequence). CDR3 coding DNA: TGTGCCTGGAGTGTCGGTCGGCAGCCCCAGCATTTT. Amino acid sequence: CAWSVGRQPQHF.

The V and J genes are TRBV9 and TRBJ2-7, with D perhaps matching TRBD1 (6 bases). V was clipped by 4 bases and J by 1 base, with 12 bases between them. The CDR3 extends over 14 amino acids. Germline loops: CDR1 SGDLS, CDR2 YYNGEE. The CDR3 coding sequence is TGTGCCAGCAGCCTGACGACAGGTTCCTACGAGCAGTACTTC. It translates to CASSLTTGSYEQYF.

The chain carries TRBV28 and TRBJ2-3, with D possibly being TRBD1 (5 bases). Germline V CDR1 and CDR2: MDHEN, SYDVKM. The CDR3 has 17 residues. The ends were cut back, 10 bases at V and 1 base at J, with 24 bases in the middle. CDR3 sequence reads: CAIQGSPLLSRTDTQYF. In DNA form, the CDR3 reads TGTGCCATCCAGGGATCGCCTCTCCTTTCACGCACAGATACGCAGTATTTT. Combining the CDR3 with reference TRBV28 and TRBJ2-3 gives the whole variable domain DVKVTQSSRYLVKRTGEKVFLECVQDMDHENMFWYRQDPGLGLRLIYFSYDVKMKEKGDIPEGYSVSREKKERFSLILESASTNQTSMYLCAIQGSPLLSRTDTQYFGPGTRLTVL.

The J gene is TRBJ1-2, the V gene TRBV6-1, with TRBD1 identical over 9 bases. The CDR3 is 15 residues long. Germline V gives CDR1 MNHNS, CDR2 SASEGT. V trimming: 0 bases; J trimming: 5 bases; junction bases outside the gene matches: 4. Written as DNA, the CDR3 is TGTGCCAGCAGTGAAGCGTACGGACAGGGGTATGGCTACACCTTC. Translation: CASSEAYGQGYGYTF.

V gene TRBV5-4 combines with J gene TRBJ2-2, with 7 bases matching TRBD1. CDR3 length: 16 residues. Germline V CDR1 and CDR2: SGHNT, YYREEE (reference sequence). J was trimmed by 3 bases and V by 0 bases; bases with no gene match: 5. Here the CDR3 reads CASSLVNRGYTGELFF. DNA of the CDR3: TGTGCCAGCAGCTTGGTCAACAGGGGATACACCGGGGAGCTGTTTTTT.

This clone turned up a few times. The chain is built from TRBV7-2 and TRBJ2-7, with D possibly TRBD1 on 5 matching bases. CDR1 is SGHTA, CDR2 FQGNSA, per germline. The V end was cut by 1 base, the J end by 5 bases, with 18 bases between. CDR3 length: 16 residues. CDR3 coding DNA: TGTGCCAGCAGCTTAGAAAGGGGCGAGACCCGAAACGAGCAGTACTTC. It is translated as CASSLERGETRNEQYF.

The rearrangement links TRBV19 to TRBJ2-1; 13 bases match TRBD2. The CDR3 is 17 residues long. Per germline, CDR1 LNHDA and CDR2 SQIVND (reference sequence). Trimming cost V 4 bases and J 1 base; bases outside gene matches: 4. This CDR3 is CASSTRTSGGSYNEQFF. Written as DNA, the CDR3 is TGTGCCAGTAGTACCAGGACTAGCGGGGGATCCTACAATGAGCAGTTCTTC.

This chain uses TRBV10-3 with TRBJ2-3; D is perhaps TRBD1 (5 bases). The CDR3 consists of 13 residues. V lost 7 bases, J lost 4 bases, and 12 bases lay in between. CDR1 is ENHRY, CDR2 SYGVKD, per germline. CDR3: CAITRGSADTQYF. CDR3 bases: TGTGCCATCACAAGGGGAAGCGCAGATACGCAGTATTTT.

This chain links TRBV27 with TRBJ1-2, with 7 bases lining up with TRBD1. The CDR3 is 14 residues long. The V and J ends lost 4 bases and 8 bases, in that order; junction bases with no gene match: 10. Germline-derived CDR1 and CDR2 are MNHEY and SMNVEV (reference sequence). Here the CDR3 reads CASSSTGRVKGYTF. For the CDR3, the DNA is TGTGCCAGCAGTTCGACAGGGCGAGTTAAAGGCTACACCTTC.

This sequence joins TRBV6-5 and TRBJ2-1; 9 nucleotides match TRBD1. In germline, CDR1 is MNHEY, CDR2 SVGAGI. The J segment lost 6 bases and the V segment lost 6 bases, leaving 0 bases of the junction unmatched. The CDR3 is made up of 12 amino acids. The CDR3 nucleotides are TGTGCCAGCAGGGACAGGGGCAATGAGCAGTTCTTC. Amino acid sequence: CASRDRGNEQFF.

The rearrangement links TRBV5-4 to TRBJ2-5; 9 bases are a match to TRBD1. V lost 1 base to trimming and J lost 3 bases; unmatched junction nucleotides: 1. The CDR3 length is 14 residues. Germline loops: CDR1 SGHNT, CDR2 YYREEE (reference sequence). CDR3 nucleotides: TGTGCCAGCAGCTTGAGGACAGGGGAAGAGACCCAGTACTTC. Translated, it gives CASSLRTGEETQYF. The whole variable domain, filled in from reference TRBV5-4 and TRBJ2-5, reads ETGVTQSPTHLIKTRGQQVTLRCSSQSGHNTVSWYQQALGQGPQFIFQYYREEENGRGNFPPRFSGLQFPNYSSELNVNALELDDSALYLCASSLRTGEETQYFGPGTRLLVL.

The rearrangement joins TRBV30 to TRBJ1-5; tentatively, D is TRBD1 (6 bases). V was pared by 6 bases and J by 5 bases, with 17 bases between. This CDR3 is 14 amino acids long. Germline CDR1 and CDR2: GTSNPN and SVGIG (reference sequence). The CDR3 reads CACSTGGLDQPQHF. The DNA for the CDR3 is TGTGCCTGCTCGACGGGGGGGCTAGATCAGCCCCAGCATTTT.

The genes are TRBV12-3 or TRBV12-4 and TRBJ1-4, with 7 bases aligning to TRBD1. The V gene end was trimmed by 3 bases and the J gene end by 8 bases; junction bases not matched to a gene: 3. The CDR3 runs 13 residues. The CDR3 loop is CASSLGQPEKLFF. CDR3 nucleotides: TGTGCCAGCAGTTTGGGACAGCCAGAAAAACTGTTTTTT.

The CDR3 spells CASRNYRTGQNPSGNTIYF. Written as DNA, the CDR3 is TGTGCCAGCAGAAATTATAGGACAGGGCAAAATCCCTCTGGAAACACCATATATTTT. The V gene is TRBV2, the J gene TRBJ1-3, with 8 bases aligning to TRBD1. The CDR3 runs 19 residues. J was trimmed by 0 bases and V by 6 bases; bases with no gene match: 16. From germline, CDR1 is SNHLY and CDR2 FYNNEI.

J is TRBJ1-2 and V is TRBV5-1; D not resolved. The V and J ends lost 0 bases and 6 bases respectively, with 12 bases between them. CDR1 SGHRS and CDR2 YFSETQ come from the germline V gene. CDR3 length: 14 amino acids. CDR3 sequence: CASSLARFEDGYTF. In nucleotides, the CDR3 is TGCGCCAGCAGCTTGGCCCGGTTTGAGGATGGCTACACCTTC. Looking up the rest from reference TRBV5-1 and TRBJ1-2 gives the full variable domain: KAGVTQTPRYLIKTRGQQVTLSCSPISGHRSVSWYQQTPGQGLQFLFEYFSETQRNKGNFPGRFSGRQFSNSRSEMNVSTLELGDSALYLCASSLARFEDGYTFGSGTRLTVV.

This clone occurred a few times. This rearrangement joins TRBV3-1 (or the pseudogene TRBV3-2) to TRBJ1-4; D gene unclear. V shed 2 bases and J shed 3 bases, with 13 bases lying between them. Germline V gene sequence: CDR1 LGHDT, CDR2 YNNKEL (reference sequence). The CDR3 has 16 residues. In DNA, the CDR3 is TGTGCCAGCAGCCAAAAAGAGAGGTATCCTAATGAAAAACTGTTTTTT. Translating it yields CASSQKERYPNEKLFF.